The rows below give T cell receptor beta chains drawn from one sample of a study of cytomegalovirus exposure and HLA in healthy donors. Sequencing used immunoSEQ multiplex PCR; TCRdb keeps in-frame clones, though not all of them. The sample yields about 100,000 clones, more than 80% seen once. Sample: PBMCs. The source is a man aged 30 to 39 in good health and CMV-seronegative. Each CDR3 is given with its conserved first and last residue. D genes are given only for firm matches. Where a row states a size, it is once, few, many or the class of an expanded clone; other rows omit it.

clone size: NA
V gene: TRBV7-9
D gene: TRBD2
J gene: TRBJ2-7
CDR3 protein: CASSSLAGVTDEQYF
CDR3 DNA: TGTGCCAGCAGCTCCCTAGCGGGAGTCACCGACGAGCAGTACTTC

clone size: NA
V gene: TRBV19
D gene: NA
J gene: TRBJ1-5
CDR3 protein: CASRNKRSVYSNQPQHF
CDR3 DNA: TGTGCCAGTAGAAACAAAAGATCAGTATATAGCAATCAGCCCCAGCATTTT

clone size: NA
V gene: TRBV10-3
D gene: NA
J gene: TRBJ1-1
CDR3 protein: CAISESQDITNTEAFF
CDR3 DNA: TGTGCCATCAGTGAGTCGCAGGACATAACGAACACTGAAGCTTTCTTT

clone size: NA
V gene: TRBV9
D gene: TRBD1
J gene: TRBJ2-7
CDR3 protein: CASSVDSGTGLYEQYF
CDR3 DNA: TGTGCCAGCAGCGTAGACTCCGGGACAGGGCTATACGAGCAGTACTTC

clone size: NA
V gene: TRBV7-2
D gene: NA
J gene: TRBJ2-3
CDR3 protein: CASSLRGPSTDTQYF
CDR3 DNA: TGTGCCAGCAGCTTAAGGGGTCCAAGCACAGATACGCAGTATTTT

clone size: NA
V gene: TRBV4-1
D gene: NA
J gene: TRBJ1-1
CDR3 protein: CASSRTGGDTEAFF
CDR3 DNA: TGCGCCAGCAGCCGAACAGGAGGGGACACTGAAGCTTTCTTT

clone size: NA
V gene: TRBV7-2
D gene: NA
J gene: TRBJ1-3
CDR3 protein: CASSLVLESHSGNTIYF
CDR3 DNA: TGTGCCAGCAGCTTAGTCTTGGAGTCCCACTCTGGAAACACCATATATTTT

clone size: NA
V gene: TRBV19
D gene: NA
J gene: TRBJ1-2
CDR3 protein: CASSSRQASGYTF
CDR3 DNA: TGTGCCAGTAGTAGCCGGCAGGCCAGCGGCTACACCTTC

clone size: NA
V gene: TRBV30
D gene: TRBD1
J gene: TRBJ2-2
CDR3 protein: CACKGQGEAGELFF
CDR3 DNA: TGTGCCTGCAAGGGACAGGGGGAGGCCGGGGAGCTGTTTTTT

clone size: NA
V gene: TRBV11-2
D gene: NA
J gene: TRBJ2-3
CDR3 protein: CASSLAVAGYF
CDR3 DNA: TGTGCCAGCAGCTTAGCGGTAGCTGGTTATTTT

clone size: NA
V gene: TRBV6-6
D gene: NA
J gene: TRBJ1-6
CDR3 protein: CAVGGSYNSPLHF
CDR3 DNA: TGTGCGGTCGGGGGCTCCTATAATTCACCCCTCCACTTT

clone size: few
V gene: TRBV7-2
D gene: NA
J gene: TRBJ1-3
CDR3 protein: CASSLAPNLVRDSGNTIYF
CDR3 DNA: TGTGCCAGCAGCTTAGCTCCAAATCTTGTCAGGGACTCTGGAAACACCATATATTTT

clone size: NA
V gene: TRBV6-4
D gene: NA
J gene: TRBJ2-7
CDR3 protein: CASRGNKAYEQYF
CDR3 DNA: TGTGCCAGCCGCGGGAACAAAGCCTACGAGCAGTACTTC

clone size: NA
V gene: TRBV6-5
D gene: NA
J gene: TRBJ2-7
CDR3 protein: CASSYGLEGVYEQYF
CDR3 DNA: TGTGCCAGCAGTTATGGACTAGAGGGGGTCTACGAGCAGTACTTC

clone size: NA
V gene: TRBV7-9
D gene: NA
J gene: TRBJ2-3
CDR3 protein: CASSLDPQTNTDTQYF
CDR3 DNA: TGTGCCAGCAGCTTAGACCCACAAACTAACACAGATACGCAGTATTTT

clone size: once
V gene: TRBV29-1
D gene: TRBD1
J gene: TRBJ1-4
CDR3 protein: CSVKGTATNEKLFF
CDR3 DNA: TGCAGCGTAAAAGGGACAGCAACTAATGAAAAACTGTTTTTT